The clone carrying this T cell receptor beta chain was picked up a small number of times. These data originate in a study of T cells in Graves' hyperthyroidism and ophthalmopathy. Looked up from germline, CDR1 is SGHRS and CDR2 is YFSETQ. The V and J ends lost 0 bases and 2 bases respectively, with 12 bases between them. This CDR3 region has 15 residues. It was RNA transcripts that yielded the amplified TCR beta CDR3 regions. The primer set for the first-round RT-PCR of the TCR CDR3 was HTBI. TCRdb re-called the multiplex PCR reads through MiXCR, storing one row per CDR3 protein. The table includes about 590,000 distinct CDR3 sequences, less than 20% detected once.

This chain links TRBV5-1 with TRBJ2-7, with D tentatively TRBD1 (6 bases). Sequenced input: blood. The sequence came from a woman in her 30s with Graves' hyperthyroidism. CDR3: CASSLEAGVTYEQYF. The CDR3 bases are TGCGCCAGCAGCTTGGAGGCAGGGGTCACCTACGAGCAGTACTTC. Drawing the rest from reference TRBV5-1 and TRBJ2-7, the complete variable domain is KAGVTQTPRYLIKTRGQQVTLSCSPISGHRSVSWYQQTPGQGLQFLFEYFSETQRNKGNFPGRFSGRQFSNSRSEMNVSTLELGDSALYLCASSLEAGVTYEQYFGPGTRLTVT.